This T cell receptor beta chain was documented in a study of beta chain features in type 1 diabetes. Across the study: All samples together contributed 107,917,701 sorted cells for examination.

General observations from the study: Type 1 diabetes patients had moderately but significantly shorter TCRB CDR3s in all four CD4+ subsets. Diminished insertions and augmented deletions at VDJ junctions characterized type 1 diabetes patients.

Expressed TCRB transcripts were sequenced because the entire RNA isolate underwent reverse transcription. Method: immunoSEQ multiplex PCR; TCRdb's copy keeps in-frame clones and lacks some. In the table there are 100,000 to 150,000 clones, around 16% of which are singletons. Germline loops: CDR1 LNHNV, CDR2 YYDKDF (reference sequence). Trimming left V 0 bases short and J 6 bases short, with 9 bases between. The length of the CDR3 is 14 residues. There are many counts of this clone. Its antigen is currently unknown. CD4+ cells of the naive, central memory, regulatory and stem cell-like memory types were sorted via CD45RO/CCR7/CD25/CD127/CD95/CD27.

The specimen was central memory CD4+ T cells from blood. The chain combines TRBV15 with TRBJ2-4; tentative D call: TRBD1 (5 bases). This receptor was obtained from a man younger than 35 with type 1 diabetes. CDR3 region: CATSRDGRGNIQYF. CDR3 nucleotide sequence: TGTGCCACCAGCAGAGATGGAAGGGGAAACATTCAGTACTTC.